This passage covers 31 T cell receptor beta chains from one sample sequenced in a study of OX40 agonist ivuxolimab in advanced cancers. Sequencing was performed with immunoSEQ multiplex PCR; in TCRdb, only in-frame clones are kept and a portion is missing. This table holds more than 75,000 clones, approximately 80% found once. The sequencing used CD4+ or CD8+ T cells sorted from blood, collected in a trial of the OX40 agonist ivuxolimab. Source of these receptors: an adult with an advanced solid tumor such as melanoma, head and neck, liver or kidney cancer.

J is TRBJ2-3 and V is TRBV9; 8 bases are a match to TRBD2. This CDR3 has 17 residues. With V trimmed by 4 bases and J by 0 bases, 10 bases remained unmatched. Looked up from germline, CDR1 is SGDLS and CDR2 is YYNGEE. The CDR3 nucleotides are TGTGCCAGCAGCCGGCTAGCGGGCTCCACTAGCACAGATACGCAGTATTTT. Translation gives CASSRLAGSTSTDTQYF.

This chain connects TRBV9 to TRBJ1-5; possible D gene TRBD1, 6 bases. The CDR3 is 14 amino acids. V was cut by 4 bases and J by 6 bases, with 14 bases left in between. The germline gives CDR1 SGDLS, CDR2 YYNGEE. In nucleotides, the CDR3 is TGTGCCAGCAGCAGTGGGGGCGCCGGTCAGCCCCAGCATTTT. It translates to CASSSGGAGQPQHF.

V gene TRBV12-5 combines with J gene TRBJ2-1; a weak D match, TRBD2 (5 bases). V lost 5 bases to trimming and J lost 10 bases, with 9 bases between them. The CDR3 covers 11 residues. The V gene's germline CDR1 is LGHNT and CDR2 FRNRAP. The CDR3 here is CASGLAVEQFF. For the CDR3, the DNA is TGTGCTAGTGGTCTAGCTGTCGAGCAGTTCTTC.

The J gene is TRBJ1-5, the V gene TRBV7-8; TRBD1 is a possible D gene (5 bases). There are 17 residues in the CDR3. CDR1 SGHVS and CDR2 FQNEAQ come from the germline V gene. Trimming removed 6 bases at V and 3 bases at J, with 21 bases between. The CDR3 region has the DNA TGTGCCAGCAGTCTCGCGATCGGGCAGGGAATCAATCAGCCCCAGCATTTT. Protein: CASSLAIGQGINQPQHF.

This chain connects TRBV9 to TRBJ2-5, with TRBD1 identical over 7 bases. TRBJ2-7 explains the end of the DNA better; the J call may be wrong. There are 20 residues in the CDR3. Germline values: CDR1 SGDLS, CDR2 YYNGEE. CDR3 bases: TGTGCCAGCAGCCCTCACCCCCGGGACAGTCTGGGCAGTAACTCCTACGAGCAGTACTTC. Amino acid sequence: CASSPHPRDSLGSNSYEQYF.

The chain carries TRBV5-1 and TRBJ2-7, with TRBD2 as a possible D gene (6 bases). Germline-derived CDR1 and CDR2 are SGHRS and YFSETQ. This CDR3 contains 16 residues. V was clipped by 1 base and J by 7 bases, with 21 bases between them. The CDR3 region is CASSLSGGTGSREQYF. The CDR3 bases are TGCGCCAGCAGCTTGAGTGGGGGGACGGGATCTAGGGAGCAGTACTTC.

This chain uses TRBV6-5 with TRBJ1-4; 10 positions agree with TRBD1. The CDR3 spans 14 residues. V shed 8 bases and J 8 bases; nucleotides not matched to a gene: 8. Germline V CDR1 and CDR2: MNHEY, SVGAGI. CDR3 nucleotide sequence: TGTGCCAGCGGCCCGGGACAGGGGAGAGAAAAACTGTTTTTT. This translates into CASGPGQGREKLFF.

CDR3 sequence (DNA): TGTGCCAGCAGCCGGGACAGTAGCAATCAGCCCCAGCATTTT. Residues: CASSRDSSNQPQHF. The chain combines TRBV2 with TRBJ1-5, with 7 bases aligning to TRBD1. Germline assignment: CDR1 SNHLY and CDR2 FYNNEI. CDR3 length: 14 amino acids. Trimming took 6 bases from V and 0 from J; bases not matched to a gene: 2.

This sequence joins TRBV19 and TRBJ1-2; D is unclear. This CDR3 contains 11 residues. Trimming took 0 bases from V and 4 from J, leaving 0 bases between them. In germline, CDR1 is LNHDA, CDR2 SQIVND (reference sequence). Written as DNA, the CDR3 is TGTGCCAGTAGTATAGACTATGGCTACACCTTC. Amino acid sequence: CASSIDYGYTF.

This rearrangement joins TRBV12-5 to TRBJ2-6; TRBD1 agrees at 7 bases. The V gene end was trimmed by 6 bases and the J gene end by 1 base; junction bases not matched to a gene: 6. The CDR3 has 16 residues. Looked up from germline, CDR1 is LGHNT and CDR2 is FRNRAP. For the CDR3, the DNA is TGTGCTAGTGGGCCGCCCAGGGGGTCTGGGGCCAACGTCCTGACTTTC. Translated: CASGPPRGSGANVLTF. The variable domain in full, with the rest retrieved from reference TRBV12-5 and TRBJ2-6, is DARVTQTPRHKVTEMGQEVTMRCQPILGHNTVFWYRQTMMQGLELLAYFRNRAPLDDSGMPKDRFSAEMPDATLATLKIQPSEPRDSAVYFCASGPPRGSGANVLTFGAGSRLTVL.

The chain links TRBV19 to TRBJ1-1; D might be TRBD1 (6 bases). The CDR3 consists of 13 residues. Trimming cost V 7 bases and J 5 bases, with 14 bases left between them. Germline V lookup: CDR1 LNHDA, CDR2 SQIVND (reference sequence). CDR3 DNA: TGTGCCAGTAAGGGGGGAGGCACAACTGAAGCTTTCTTT. As protein: CASKGGGTTEAFF.

The chain is built from TRBV30 and TRBJ1-1, with 7 nucleotides matching TRBD1. The CDR3 is made up of 13 amino acids. The germline CDR1 and CDR2 sequences are GTSNPN and SVGIG (reference sequence). V trimming: 5 bases; J trimming: 0 bases; junction bases outside the gene matches: 3. CDR3 coding DNA: TGTGCCTGGGAGGGACAGATGAACACTGAAGCTTTCTTT. It specifies CAWEGQMNTEAFF.

The CDR3 protein is CASDRGHEQYF. The CDR3 nucleotides read TGTGCTAGTGACAGAGGCCACGAGCAGTACTTC. The rearrangement uses TRBV12-5 and TRBJ2-7, with D hard to call. V lost 7 bases to trimming and J lost 5 bases, with 9 bases between them. Germline CDR1 and CDR2: LGHNT and FRNRAP. CDR3 size: 11 residues.

The rearrangement joins TRBV19 to TRBJ2-1, with D possibly being TRBD1 (6 bases). Germline-derived CDR1 and CDR2 are LNHDA and SQIVND (reference sequence). This CDR3 has 14 residues. V gave up 8 bases and J gave up 11 bases, with 22 bases separating them. The CDR3 coding sequence is TGTGCCAGTTGTCCAGGGGAAGGGTTTGACCAGCAGTTCTTC. Translated: CASCPGEGFDQQFF.

V gene TRBV7-2 combines with J gene TRBJ1-2; D perhaps matches TRBD1 (6 bases). This CDR3 region has 13 residues. Between the trimmed V and J ends, which lost 0 bases and 9 bases, there was a span of 11 bases. CDR1 is SGHTA and CDR2 is FQGNSA in the germline V gene. The CDR3 sequence: CASSLAQGSSYTF. CDR3 DNA sequence: TGTGCCAGCAGCTTAGCGCAGGGGTCAAGCTACACCTTC.

The chain links TRBV7-2 to TRBJ2-2; TRBD1 is a possible D gene (6 bases). Germline lookup yields CDR1 SGHTA and CDR2 FQGNSA. This CDR3 is built from 15 residues. V was clipped by 7 bases and J by 8 bases, with 20 bases between them. CDR3 loop: CASTITQGRSGELFF. As DNA, the CDR3 is TGTGCCAGCACCATTACACAGGGCCGGTCGGGGGAGCTGTTTTTT.

This chain joins TRBV4-1 and TRBJ1-2; no definite D call. V lost 5 bases, J lost 3 bases, and 10 bases lay in between. CDR3 length equals 13 residues. Looked up from germline, CDR1 is MGHRA and CDR2 is YSYEKL. The DNA of the CDR3 is TGCGCCAGCAGCAGCGACCGAGACTATGGCTACACCTTC. Translating it yields CASSSDRDYGYTF.

This sequence joins TRBV6-5 and TRBJ2-5; 8 bases match TRBD1. The DNA end is a closer match to TRBJ2-7, so the J assignment may be wrong. CDR3 length equals 15 residues. Germline lookup yields CDR1 MNHEY and CDR2 SVGAGI. The CDR3 loop is CASSYGFRGPHEQYF. The CDR3 DNA is TGTGCCAGCAGTTACGGGTTCAGGGGGCCCCACGAGCAGTACTTC.

The V and J genes are TRBV4-1 and TRBJ2-3; TRBD2 matches at 10 bases. The CDR3 runs 16 residues. Germline lookup yields CDR1 MGHRA and CDR2 YSYEKL. Trimming cost V 0 bases and J 3 bases; bases outside gene matches: 3. DNA for the CDR3: TGCGCCAGCAGCCAAGAGACGGGACTAGCGACAGATACGCAGTATTTT. Protein product: CASSQETGLATDTQYF.

The chain couples TRBV6-5 to TRBJ2-7; 9 bases fit TRBD1. CDR3 length: 15 residues. Germline assignment: CDR1 MNHEY and CDR2 SVGAGI. The V and J ends lost 0 bases and 2 bases, in that order; junction bases with no gene match: 2. The CDR3 DNA sequence: TGTGCCAGCAGTTACTCAGGACAGGGGCCCTACGAGCAGTACTTC. As protein: CASSYSGQGPYEQYF.

The chain links TRBV5-1 to TRBJ2-5; TRBD1 or TRBD2 may be the D gene (5 bases each). Trimming pared 2 bases from V and 2 bases from J, leaving 7 bases between. Germline lookup yields CDR1 SGHRS and CDR2 YFSETQ. The CDR3 covers 13 residues. CDR3 residues: CASSFWGQETQYF. The CDR3 DNA reads TGCGCCAGCAGCTTTTGGGGGCAAGAGACCCAGTACTTC. The full variable domain, completed using reference TRBV5-1 and TRBJ2-5, is KAGVTQTPRYLIKTRGQQVTLSCSPISGHRSVSWYQQTPGQGLQFLFEYFSETQRNKGNFPGRFSGRQFSNSRSEMNVSTLELGDSALYLCASSFWGQETQYFGPGTRLLVL.

V and J are TRBV7-9 and TRBJ2-7, with 8 positions matching TRBD1. Germline CDR1 and CDR2: SEHNR and FQNEAQ (reference sequence). Germline trimming cut 5 bases from V and 5 bases from J; bases unmatched to any gene: 5. CDR3 length: 13 amino acids. CDR3 region: CASSPDRGHEQYF. As DNA, the CDR3 is TGTGCCAGCAGCCCCGACAGGGGTCACGAGCAGTACTTC.

The chain joins TRBV2 to TRBJ1-1; no firm D call. The CDR3 is made up of 14 amino acids. From germline, CDR1 is SNHLY and CDR2 FYNNEI. V lost 1 base and J lost 0, with 6 bases in between. As DNA, the CDR3 is TGTGCCAGCAGTGAAGGTCGTATGAACACTGAAGCTTTCTTT. Translating gives CASSEGRMNTEAFF.

The chain links TRBV11-3 to TRBJ1-2; no clear D. Germline CDR1 reads SGHNT; CDR2 reads YENEEA. The CDR3 is 14 amino acids. The V gene lost 7 bases and the J gene lost 2 bases, with 14 bases spanning the gap. CDR3 residues: CASNALGDNYGYTF. Written as DNA, the CDR3 is TGTGCCAGCAACGCACTGGGAGACAACTATGGCTACACCTTC. Variable domain in full (rest from reference TRBV11-3 and TRBJ1-2): EAGVVQSPRYKIIEKKQPVAFWCNPISGHNTLYWYLQNLGQGPELLIRYENEEAVDDSQLPKDRFSAERLKGVDSTLKIQPAELGDSAVYLCASNALGDNYGYTFGSGTRLTVV.

The gene calls are TRBV7-2 and TRBJ2-1, with D hard to call. V lost 8 bases to trimming and J lost 6 bases, with 14 bases between them. CDR3 length: 13 amino acids. Germline V gene data show CDR1 as SGHTA and CDR2 as FQGNSA. The CDR3 protein is CASSSPLLNEQFF. CDR3 bases: TGTGCCAGCTCTTCTCCCCTTCTCAATGAGCAGTTCTTC. The full variable domain, rest sourced from reference TRBV7-2 and TRBJ2-1, is GAGVSQSPSNKVTEKGKDVELRCDPISGHTALYWYRQSLGQGLEFLIYFQGNSAPDKSGLPSDRFSAERTGGSVSTLTIQRTQQEDSAVYLCASSSPLLNEQFFGPGTRLTVL.

The chain combines TRBV10-2 with TRBJ2-7, with D perhaps assigned TRBD1 or TRBD2 (5 bases each). V shed 0 bases and J shed 2 bases, with 17 bases lying between them. From germline, CDR1 is WSHSY and CDR2 SAAADI. CDR3 size: 17 residues. CDR3 loop: CASSESWGNRHAYEQYF. The CDR3 DNA follows: TGCGCCAGCAGTGAGTCATGGGGGAACCGGCATGCCTACGAGCAGTACTTC.

This clone has a handful of counts. This rearrangement joins TRBV11-2 to TRBJ2-3, with D unresolved. The CDR3 has 12 residues. Germline V gives CDR1 SGHAT, CDR2 FQNNGV. The V and J ends lost 4 bases and 5 bases respectively, with 7 bases between them. The CDR3 spells CASSSDIDTQYF. Here the CDR3 DNA reads TGTGCCAGCAGCTCGGATATAGATACGCAGTATTTT.

This clone was observed a single time. The genes are TRBV10-2 and TRBJ2-2; no firm D call. The CDR3 is 15 amino acids. Germline assignment: CDR1 WSHSY and CDR2 SAAADI. Trimming pared 0 bases from V and 1 base from J, leaving 6 bases between. The CDR3 is CASSESGGNTGELFF. DNA of the CDR3: TGCGCCAGCAGTGAGTCGGGTGGGAACACCGGGGAGCTGTTTTTT.

V usage is TRBV6-1 and J usage is TRBJ2-3; D is uncertain. The V end lost 5 bases, the J end lost 6 bases, and 12 bases lay between the germline ends. Germline CDR1 is MNHNS and CDR2 is SASEGT. CDR3 length: 13 residues. CDR3 bases: TGTGCCAGCAGTCAGAAATATCTCGATACGCAGTATTTT. It encodes CASSQKYLDTQYF.

V usage is TRBV7-2 and J usage is TRBJ2-7, with 12 bases that match TRBD2. V lost 4 bases, J lost 5 bases, and 12 bases stayed unmatched. Germline V gene data show CDR1 as SGHTA and CDR2 as FQGNSA. The length of the CDR3 is 17 residues. This chain's CDR3 is CASSSRPVLAGGHEQYF. CDR3 sequence (DNA): TGTGCCAGCAGCTCCCGTCCGGTTCTAGCGGGGGGGCACGAGCAGTACTTC. The full variable domain, with the rest looked up from reference TRBV7-2 and TRBJ2-7, is GAGVSQSPSNKVTEKGKDVELRCDPISGHTALYWYRQSLGQGLEFLIYFQGNSAPDKSGLPSDRFSAERTGGSVSTLTIQRTQQEDSAVYLCASSSRPVLAGGHEQYFGPGTRLTVT.

The chain carries TRBV11-2 and TRBJ2-1; 10 bases agree with TRBD2. Germline V gives CDR1 SGHAT, CDR2 FQNNGV. The CDR3 runs 19 residues. V was pared by 0 bases and J by 2 bases, with 10 bases of the junction left unmatched. CDR3 protein: CASSLDGVGLAGAYNEQFF. The CDR3 DNA reads TGTGCCAGCAGCTTAGACGGAGTGGGGCTAGCGGGGGCCTACAATGAGCAGTTCTTC.